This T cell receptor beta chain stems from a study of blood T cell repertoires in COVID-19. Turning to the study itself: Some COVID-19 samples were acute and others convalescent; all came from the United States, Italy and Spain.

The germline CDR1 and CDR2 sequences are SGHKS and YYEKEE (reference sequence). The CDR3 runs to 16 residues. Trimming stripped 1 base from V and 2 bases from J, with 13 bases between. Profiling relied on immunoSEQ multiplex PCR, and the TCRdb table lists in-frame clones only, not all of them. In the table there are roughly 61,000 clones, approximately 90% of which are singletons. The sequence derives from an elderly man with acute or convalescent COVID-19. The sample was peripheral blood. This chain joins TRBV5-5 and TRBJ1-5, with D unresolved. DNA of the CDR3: TGTGCCAGCAGCTTGCCGGGGAAGCCCGGCAATCAGCCCCAGCATTTT. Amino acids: CASSLPGKPGNQPQHF.